The 20 T cell receptor beta chains presented below share a single source sample, sequenced in a study of cytotoxic CD8 clonotypes in ibrutinib-treated CLL. The data were produced by immunoSEQ multiplex PCR, yet TCRdb's version contains in-frame clones alone and is incomplete. The sample gives about 160,000 clones, nearly 90% of which show up once; roughly 3% is in the top ten. The specimen comprised PBMCs, sampled at disease progression, from a patient treated with ibrutinib. These receptors were taken from a human donor with chronic lymphocytic leukemia.

The chain combines TRBV15 with TRBJ2-7; D possibly corresponds to TRBD2 (5 bases). V lost 0 bases to trimming and J lost 5 bases, with 11 bases between them. The CDR3 is made up of 14 amino acids. CDR1 LNHNV and CDR2 YYDKDF come from the germline V gene (reference sequence). CDR3 sequence: CATSRDVSGNEQYF. The CDR3 bases are TGTGCCACCAGCAGAGATGTGTCCGGGAACGAGCAGTACTTC.

Of note for this clone: Other DNA sequences within the sample encode an identical CDR3. The chain employs TRBV9 and TRBJ2-1; D call uncertain. The CDR3 sequence is 12 residues long. V dropped 0 bases and J dropped 4 bases, with 2 bases sitting between them. CDR1 SGDLS and CDR2 YYNGEE come from the germline V gene. This CDR3 is CASSVGYNEQFF. CDR3 sequence (DNA): TGTGCCAGCAGCGTAGGGTACAATGAGCAGTTCTTC.

The chain recombines TRBV27 with TRBJ1-1; 10 bases align to TRBD1. Germline CDR1 MNHEY, CDR2 SMNVEV (reference sequence). The CDR3 has 14 residues. V lost 4 bases, J lost 4 bases, and 3 bases stayed unmatched. The CDR3 region has the DNA TGTGCCAGCAGTTATCGGGACAGGGGCACTGAAGCTTTCTTT. Translation gives CASSYRDRGTEAFF.

The chain links TRBV6-4 to TRBJ1-5, with D unresolved. CDR1 and CDR2 from the germline V gene are MRHNA and SNTAGT. The CDR3 contains 14 residues. V was trimmed by 6 bases and J by 5 bases, leaving 14 bases between them. As DNA, the CDR3 is TGTGCCAGCAGCCAAGATTTAGCCCATCAGCCCCAGCATTTT. Amino acids: CASSQDLAHQPQHF.

The chain recombines TRBV19 with TRBJ1-5, with D unresolved. This CDR3 has 14 residues. Trimming took off 2 bases at V and 0 bases at J, with 5 bases between the two ends. Germline lookup yields CDR1 LNHDA and CDR2 SQIVND (reference sequence). The CDR3 DNA is TGTGCCAGTAGTATAACCTATAGCAATCAGCCCCAGCATTTT. Translated: CASSITYSNQPQHF.

The chain recombines TRBV28 with TRBJ2-1; 7 bases line up with TRBD2. Germline CDR1 reads MDHEN; CDR2 reads SYDVKM. V was clipped by 5 bases and J by 0 bases; unmatched bases: 7. CDR3 size: 16 residues. The CDR3 coding sequence is TGTGCCAGCAGTATCCTCGCTAGCGGCTCCTACAATGAGCAGTTCTTC. This translates into CASSILASGSYNEQFF. Drawing the rest from reference TRBV28 and TRBJ2-1, the complete variable domain is DVKVTQSSRYLVKRTGEKVFLECVQDMDHENMFWYRQDPGLGLRLIYFSYDVKMKEKGDIPEGYSVSREKKERFSLILESASTNQTSMYLCASSILASGSYNEQFFGPGTRLTVL.

This chain connects TRBV7-6 to TRBJ2-3, with TRBD2 matching 9 bases. Losses at the gene ends were 2 bases for V and 4 bases for J; bases not matched to a gene: 7. The CDR3 is 16 amino acids. CDR1 and CDR2 (germline): SGHVS, FNYEAQ. The CDR3 coding sequence is TGTGCCAGCAGCTTATGGCGGGAGGGCCCCGCAGATACGCAGTATTTT. It translates to CASSLWREGPADTQYF.

The genes are TRBV6-6 and TRBJ2-7; weak D call: TRBD2 (5 bases). With 0 bases removed from V and 5 bases from J, the gap between germline ends came to 11 bases. The CDR3 extends over 14 amino acids. Germline V gives CDR1 MNHNY, CDR2 SVGAGI (reference sequence). In DNA, the CDR3 is TGTGCCAGCAGTTACTCGATTCGGGATGACGAGCAGTACTTC. Translated, it gives CASSYSIRDDEQYF.

The chain joins TRBV28 to TRBJ2-7; the D gene is possibly TRBD2 (5 bases). Trimming shortened V by 6 bases and J by 2 bases, and 14 bases separated the two germline ends. This CDR3 is 14 amino acids long. Looked up from germline, CDR1 is MDHEN and CDR2 is SYDVKM. The CDR3 loop is CASSSGLGAYEQYF. Here the CDR3 DNA reads TGTGCCAGCAGCTCCGGACTGGGAGCCTACGAGCAGTACTTC. Filled out from reference TRBV28 and TRBJ2-7, the complete variable domain reads DVKVTQSSRYLVKRTGEKVFLECVQDMDHENMFWYRQDPGLGLRLIYFSYDVKMKEKGDIPEGYSVSREKKERFSLILESASTNQTSMYLCASSSGLGAYEQYFGPGTRLTVT.

The J gene is TRBJ2-6, the V gene TRBV4-2, with D unclear. V lost 2 bases and J lost 2, with 4 bases in between. Germline CDR1 is LGHNA and CDR2 is YNFKEQ. The CDR3 has 14 amino acids. The CDR3 protein is CASSQRAGANVLTF. The CDR3 DNA is TGTGCCAGCAGCCAACGGGCTGGGGCCAACGTCCTGACTTTC.

The V gene is TRBV25-1, the J gene TRBJ2-2; D unclear. Germline V CDR1 and CDR2: MGHDK, SYGVNS. The V gene lost 3 bases and the J gene lost 7 bases, with 6 bases spanning the gap. The CDR3 spans 12 residues. The CDR3 sequence: CASSDRFGELFF. In DNA form, the CDR3 reads TGTGCCAGCAGTGACAGATTCGGGGAGCTGTTTTTT.

The genes are TRBV11-3 and TRBJ2-4; 7 nucleotides match TRBD1. The CDR3 contains 14 residues. With 5 bases clipped from V and 3 bases from J, the junction kept 4 bases outside the gene matches. Looked up from germline, CDR1 is SGHNT and CDR2 is YENEEA. CDR3 bases: TGTGCCAGCAGCCGAAGGGACAGCAAAAACATTCAGTACTTC. Encoded protein: CASSRRDSKNIQYF.

CDR3 nucleotide sequence: TGTGCCAGCAGTTACTCCGGGACAGGGGTCCAAGAGACCCAGTACTTC. Encoded protein: CASSYSGTGVQETQYF. V gene TRBV6-5 combines with J gene TRBJ2-5; 10 bases are shared with TRBD1. With V trimmed by 0 bases and J by 1 base, 2 bases remained unmatched. Germline V lookup: CDR1 MNHEY, CDR2 SVGAGI. The CDR3 has 16 amino acids.

Many counts were recorded for this clone. V usage is TRBV7-2 and J usage is TRBJ1-1; TRBD1 is a possible D gene (6 bases). Germline assignment: CDR1 SGHTA and CDR2 FQGNSA. V shed 3 bases and J shed 5 bases, with 13 bases lying between them. The CDR3 spans 14 residues. Written as DNA, the CDR3 is TGTGCCAGCAGCTTCTCGGACCAGGGGACTGAAGCTTTCTTT. As protein: CASSFSDQGTEAFF.

The chain carries TRBV25-1 and TRBJ2-7; TRBD1 matches 8 bases. J was trimmed by 7 bases and V by 6 bases; bases with no gene match: 11. The germline CDR1 and CDR2 sequences are MGHDK and SYGVNS. This CDR3 has 14 residues. The CDR3 sequence is CASRPTGATGEQYF. The DNA of the CDR3 is TGTGCCAGCAGACCGACAGGGGCGACGGGGGAGCAGTACTTC.

The chain couples TRBV27 to TRBJ1-2, with D possibly being TRBD1 (6 bases). The CDR3 is 14 amino acids. Per germline, CDR1 MNHEY and CDR2 SMNVEV (reference sequence). The V end was cut by 5 bases, the J end by 3 bases, with 13 bases between. The CDR3 region has the DNA TGTGCCAGCAGTCCGGGGGGGCTTGACTATGGCTACACCTTC. This sequence encodes CASSPGGLDYGYTF.

Here the CDR3 reads CASSQDGLAGGYNEQFF. In DNA, the CDR3 is TGCGCCAGCAGCCAGGACGGACTAGCAGGGGGCTACAATGAGCAGTTCTTC. The gene calls are TRBV4-1 and TRBJ2-1, with D tentatively TRBD2 (8 bases). The CDR3 is made up of 17 amino acids. Germline CDR1 reads MGHRA; CDR2 reads YSYEKL. Trimming took off 3 bases at V and 3 bases at J, with 18 bases between the two ends.

The count of this clone is one. This sequence joins TRBV19 and TRBJ2-2, with D possibly matching TRBD1 (5 bases). The CDR3 totals 15 residues. Trimming pared 8 bases from V and 5 bases from J, leaving 18 bases between. CDR1 LNHDA and CDR2 SQIVND come from the germline V gene (reference sequence). The CDR3 sequence is CASVGLTRATGELFF. The CDR3 bases are TGTGCCAGTGTCGGCCTCACCAGGGCAACCGGGGAGCTGTTTTTT.

The chain links TRBV29-1 to TRBJ2-3; the D is unclear. The V and J ends lost 6 bases and 6 bases respectively, with 16 bases between them. Germline V lookup: CDR1 SQVTM, CDR2 ANQGSEA. The CDR3 is 13 amino acids. CDR3: CSVEMKGVDTQYF. The CDR3 DNA reads as TGCAGCGTAGAAATGAAGGGTGTTGATACGCAGTATTTT.

The CDR3 DNA sequence: TGTGCCAGCAGCTTAGTTCGGCCAGGGGCCTTCCAATACTACGAGCAGTACTTC. It codes for CASSLVRPGAFQYYEQYF. The V and J genes are TRBV7-8 and TRBJ2-7; D possibly corresponds to TRBD1 (6 bases). The CDR3 spans 18 residues. From germline, CDR1 is SGHVS and CDR2 FQNEAQ. Deletions cut 1 base from V and 3 bases from J, with 22 bases between.